This T cell receptor (beta chain) appears in the sequencing data of a study of identical twins. TCRdb reanalysed the 5' RACE reads using MiXCR and keeps one entry per CDR3 protein. Here the sample spans 600,000 to 700,000 distinct CDR3 sequences, over 20% being singletons. The table lists this clonotype with many counts. Separately, the same data were catalogued under a study of T cells expressing NK-cell markers.

Sequences were obtained from PBMCs. The sequence was collected from a woman between 18 and 29 years old in good health.

CDR3 region: CASSRGGGYTF. CDR3 DNA: TGTGCCAGCAGCCGGGGTGGTGGCTACACCTTC. The chain carries TRBV5-6 and TRBJ1-2, with D hard to call. Germline CDR1 and CDR2: SGHDT and YYEEEE. The CDR3 covers 11 residues. The germline V and J ends were trimmed by 4 bases and 7 bases, with 8 bases remaining between them.